This T cell receptor (beta chain) emerged from a study of OX40 agonist ivuxolimab in advanced cancers. For the study at large: Those enrolled were approximately 78% male, with a mean age of about 66 years and ages from about 20 to 90. Enrollees could have had prior anti-PD-1, anti-PD-L1 or anti-CTLA-4 therapy, which 35% to 40% had received.

Germline-derived CDR1 and CDR2 are MNHEY and SVGAGI. V shed 0 bases and J shed 1 base, with 7 bases lying between them. The CDR3 runs to 15 residues. Assay: immunoSEQ multiplex PCR; the TCRdb copy retains only in-frame clones and omits some. The top ten clones hold 1.1% of a sample with 55,000 to 90,000 clones, roughly 80% of them seen once. Sequencing was performed on CD4+ or CD8+ T cells sorted from blood, taken in a trial of the OX40 agonist ivuxolimab. The sequence was obtained from an adult with an advanced solid tumor such as melanoma, head and neck, liver or kidney cancer. The genes are TRBV6-5 and TRBJ2-1, with TRBD2 as a possible D gene (5 bases). The chain's CDR3 is CASSYSGGSYNEQFF. CDR3 in DNA: TGTGCCAGCAGTTACTCTGGAGGTTCCTACAATGAGCAGTTCTTC.